The rows below give T cell receptor beta chains drawn from one sample of a study of cytomegalovirus exposure and HLA in healthy donors. TCRdb's copy holds only in-frame clones and misses some; the assay was immunoSEQ multiplex PCR. In the table there are 95,000 to 150,000 clones, about 78% of which are singletons. Sequences were obtained from PBMCs. Source of these receptors: a man aged 25-45 years in good health and CMV-seronegative. The CDR3 runs from the conserved cysteine through the conserved F or W. Fields, in order: V gene, clone size, D gene, J gene, CDR3 DNA, CDR3 protein. A D gene is named only where the DNA matches it firmly. Clone size is stated in some rows and not others, as once, few, many or a class when expanded.

>TRBV6-6|.|TRBD2|TRBJ2-7
TGTGCCAGCAGTTACACCTCCGGGACTAGTCTCCACGAGCAGTACTTC
CASSYTSGTSLHEQYF
>TRBV18|.|TRBD2|TRBJ2-1
TGTGCCAGCTCACTCATAGCGGGGGGGATCCATGAGCAGTTCTTC
CASSLIAGGIHEQFF
>TRBV5-1|.|.|TRBJ2-3
TGCGCCAGCAGCTTGGGGCAGGGGCGTAACACAGATACGCAGTATTTT
CASSLGQGRNTDTQYF
>TRBV21-1|few|.|TRBJ1-5
TGTGCCAGCAGCAAAAGGGGGACGGACAATCGACCCCAGCATTTT
CASSKRGTDNRPQHF
>TRBV10-3|.|TRBD1|TRBJ1-6
TGTGCCATCAGTGACCGGGACAGGGTGGAAAATTCACCCCTCCACTTT
CAISDRDRVENSPLHF
>TRBV9|.|.|TRBJ2-2
TGTGCCAGCAGCGTAGTGGGTCAGGGAGGCACCGGGGAGCTGTTTTTT
CASSVVGQGGTGELFF
>TRBV5-1|few|.|TRBJ2-7
TGCGCCAGCAGCTTTCTGTCCAGCTACGAGCAGTACTTC
CASSFLSSYEQYF
>TRBV2|.|TRBD2|TRBJ2-1
TGTGCCAGCAATCCCTATGGGGGGGGAAACAATGAGCAGTTCTTC
CASNPYGGGNNEQFF
>TRBV30|once|.|TRBJ2-3
TGTGCCTGGAGTGCTTTTTTGGGGCAGAACACAGATACGCAGTATTTT
CAWSAFLGQNTDTQYF
>TRBV25-1|.|.|TRBJ2-4
TGTGCCAGCAGTGAACGGGCGCAAAGGGGCATTCAGTACTTC
CASSERAQRGIQYF
>TRBV18|.|.|TRBJ1-5
TGTGCCAGCTCACTGGACAATATCAATCAGCCCCAGCATTTT
CASSLDNINQPQHF
>TRBV6-6|.|.|TRBJ1-2
TGTGCCAGCAGCTCCCATGTGAGGAACTATGGCTACACCTTC
CASSSHVRNYGYTF
>TRBV9|.|.|TRBJ1-2
TGTGCCAGCAGCGTAGGGGGGGAATATGACTACACCTTC
CASSVGGEYDYTF
>TRBV5-8|.|.|TRBJ2-7
TGTGCCAGCAGCTTTTCCAAGGAGTCCTACGAGCAGTACTTC
CASSFSKESYEQYF
>TRBV19|.|.|TRBJ1-1
TGTGCCAGTAGTATAGATCTAGAAACCGCTGCACTAAACACTGAAGCTTTCTTT
CASSIDLETAALNTEAFF
>TRBV9|.|.|TRBJ2-7
TGTGCCAGCAGCCGCGACAGCTACGAGCAGTACTTC
CASSRDSYEQYF
>TRBV7-3|.|TRBD2|TRBJ2-5
TGTGCCAGCAGCTCCAGGACTAGCGGGGAGACCCAGTACTTC
CASSSRTSGETQYF
>TRBV6-5|.|TRBD1|TRBJ2-1
TGTGCCAGCATTGGGGACAGGCACGAGCAGTTCTTC
CASIGDRHEQFF
>TRBV6-5|.|.|TRBJ2-3
TGTGCCAGCAGTTACGACACAGAAGGCACAGATACGCAGTATTTT
CASSYDTEGTDTQYF
>TRBV9|.|TRBD2|TRBJ2-3
TGTGCCAGCAGCGTAGATGGCGGGGGGGACACAGATACGCAGTATTTT
CASSVDGGGDTDTQYF
>TRBV5-6|.|.|TRBJ1-1
TGTGCCAGCAGCTTGAGAAAGGCGGCACCGAACACTGAAGCTTTCTTT
CASSLRKAAPNTEAFF
>TRBV6-5|few|TRBD1|TRBJ1-2
TGTGCCAGCAGTTACTTATCAGGGGGCAGTGGCTACACCTTC
CASSYLSGGSGYTF
>TRBV28|.|.|TRBJ2-5
TGTGCCAGCAGTTTGAATCACTTTCAAGAGACCCAGTACTTC
CASSLNHFQETQYF
>TRBV6-6|.|TRBD1|TRBJ1-5
TGTGCCAGCAGAAACCGACAGGGGAATCAGCCCCAGCATTTT
CASRNRQGNQPQHF
>TRBV5-5|few|.|TRBJ1-3
TGTGCCAGCAGCTTGGGTCGGGTTAGCCGCTCTGGAAACACCATATATTTT
CASSLGRVSRSGNTIYF
>TRBV5-1|.|.|TRBJ2-3
TGCGCCAGCAGCTTGGGGGCGCGTTTAATGGGCGCAGATACGCAGTATTTT
CASSLGARLMGADTQYF
>TRBV29-1|.|.|TRBJ2-3
TGCAGCGTTGTAACTGGCACAGATACGCAGTATTTT
CSVVTGTDTQYF
>TRBV19|.|.|TRBJ2-3
TGTGCCAGTAGTAGAGACTTGACAGATACGCAGTATTTT
CASSRDLTDTQYF
>TRBV29-1|.|.|TRBJ2-5
TGCAGCGTTGAATCGTCTAGTCGGGAGACCCAGTACTTC
CSVESSSRETQYF
>TRBV28|.|.|TRBJ1-2
TGTGCCAGCAGTCTAAGCTATGGCTACACCTTC
CASSLSYGYTF
>TRBV4-3|.|.|TRBJ2-7
TGCGCCAGCAGCCAAGACGCAATCGGACAAACCACCTCCTACGAGCAGTACTTC
CASSQDAIGQTTSYEQYF
>TRBV4-1|.|.|TRBJ1-5
TGCGCCAGCAGCCAAGAGACAGGTTGGAATCAGCCCCAGCATTTT
CASSQETGWNQPQHF
>TRBV6-5|.|.|TRBJ2-5
TGTGCCAGCAGTTCCCAAGCAGGGGAGACCCAGTACTTC
CASSSQAGETQYF
>TRBV9|.|.|TRBJ1-3
TGTGCCAGCAGCGTAGATTCGGGAAACACCATATATTTT
CASSVDSGNTIYF
>TRBV2|.|TRBD2|TRBJ2-3
TGTGCCAGCAGTGTCCGGAGCGGGGGGGATACGCAGTATTTT
CASSVRSGGDTQYF
>TRBV6-1|.|TRBD1|TRBJ2-7
TGTGCCAGCACCCCCACAGGGGAATACGAGCAGTACTTC
CASTPTGEYEQYF
>TRBV6-6|.|TRBD2|TRBJ2-3
TGTGCCAGCAGACGGCCGGGGGGTAGCACAGATACGCAGTATTTT
CASRRPGGSTDTQYF
>TRBV5-4|.|.|TRBJ2-7
TGTGCCAGCAGCTCCCGGGGAGGGGGCTACGAGCAGTACTTC
CASSSRGGGYEQYF
>TRBV6-5|.|.|TRBJ1-1
TGTGCCACGGGGAGGGACGTAAACACTGAAGCTTTCTTT
CATGRDVNTEAFF
>TRBV4-1|.|.|TRBJ2-7
TGCGCCAGCAGCCAACCATCAGGTTCCTACGAGCAGTACTTC
CASSQPSGSYEQYF
>TRBV7-9|once|.|TRBJ1-1
TGTGCCAGCAGCTTATCGGTCAGGGGCCCGAACACTGAAGCTTTCTTT
CASSLSVRGPNTEAFF
>TRBV27|.|TRBD1|TRBJ2-7
TGTGCCAGCAGTTTATTCCCGGACAGGGCCTACGAGCAGTACTTC
CASSLFPDRAYEQYF
>TRBV7-9|few|.|TRBJ1-1
TGTGCCAGCAGCTTAGCGCAGGGGAACACTGAAGCTTTCTTT
CASSLAQGNTEAFF
>TRBV5-1|.|TRBD1|TRBJ2-1
TGCGCCAGCAGCTTGACAGGGGGTGTCAATGAGCAGTTCTTC
CASSLTGGVNEQFF
>TRBV27|.|.|TRBJ2-2
TGTGCCAGCAGTTTGATGGCTGGTAACACCGGGGAGCTGTTTTTT
CASSLMAGNTGELFF
>TRBV2|.|.|TRBJ2-7
TGTGCCAGCAGTGAAGATTCAGGATACGAGCAGTACTTC
CASSEDSGYEQYF
>TRBV7-8|.|TRBD1|TRBJ1-1
TGTGCCAGCAGCCGCGGGACAGGGCTTTCAGCTTTCTTT
CASSRGTGLSAFF
>TRBV29-1|.|.|TRBJ2-7
TGCAGCGTTGAAGATCCGTACGCGGCCCCCGAGCAGTACTTC
CSVEDPYAAPEQYF
>TRBV6-5|.|.|TRBJ1-5
TGTGCCAGCTCCCAAGCCTCGCGTCGGCCCCAGCATTTT
CASSQASRRPQHF
>TRBV5-6|.|TRBD1|TRBJ1-1
TGTGCCAGCAGCTCGGTTTTGAGCACCGGGACAGCGAACACTGAAGCTTTCTTT
CASSSVLSTGTANTEAFF
>TRBV4-3|.|TRBD2|TRBJ2-3
TGCGCCAGCAGCCAAGGGGAGGGCCCAAATTTAGCAGATACGCAGTATTTT
CASSQGEGPNLADTQYF
>TRBV6-6|.|.|TRBJ1-1
TGTGCCAGCAGTTTCTATGGAGTGAACACTGAAGCTTTCTTT
CASSFYGVNTEAFF
>TRBV6-5|.|.|TRBJ1-6
TGTGCCAGCAGTTGGGGTGGGGGGAATTCACCCCTCCACTTT
CASSWGGGNSPLHF
>TRBV5-1|.|TRBD2|TRBJ2-5
TGCGCCAGCAGCTTGGTAGCGGGGGTACAAGAGACCCAGTACTTC
CASSLVAGVQETQYF
>TRBV28|.|.|TRBJ1-2
TGTGCCAGCAGTTTCCCCCCCGACAGGACGATTCTCACCTTC
CASSFPPDRTILTF
>TRBV7-9|.|TRBD1|TRBJ1-2
TGTGCCAGCAGCGATGCGCGGGACAGAGACTATGGCTACACCTTC
CASSDARDRDYGYTF
>TRBV30|once|.|TRBJ1-6
TGTGCCTGGAGTAGAGGCGGGACGGGCAATTCACCCCTCCACTTT
CAWSRGGTGNSPLHF
>TRBV4-1|once|TRBD2|TRBJ2-4
TGCGCCAGCAGCCCCCGGACTAGCGGGACCAAAAACATTCAGTACTTC
CASSPRTSGTKNIQYF